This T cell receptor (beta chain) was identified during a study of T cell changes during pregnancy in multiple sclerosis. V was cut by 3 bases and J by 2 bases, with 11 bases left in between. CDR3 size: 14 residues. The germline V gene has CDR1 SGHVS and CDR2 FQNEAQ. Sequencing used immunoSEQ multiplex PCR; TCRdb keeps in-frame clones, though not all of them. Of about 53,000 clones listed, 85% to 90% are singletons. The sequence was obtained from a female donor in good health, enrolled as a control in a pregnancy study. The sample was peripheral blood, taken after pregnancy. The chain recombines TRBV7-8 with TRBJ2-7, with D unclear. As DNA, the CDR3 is TGTGCCAGCAGCTTTCCACCAGGTACCTACGAGCAGTACTTC. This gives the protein CASSFPPGTYEQYF.